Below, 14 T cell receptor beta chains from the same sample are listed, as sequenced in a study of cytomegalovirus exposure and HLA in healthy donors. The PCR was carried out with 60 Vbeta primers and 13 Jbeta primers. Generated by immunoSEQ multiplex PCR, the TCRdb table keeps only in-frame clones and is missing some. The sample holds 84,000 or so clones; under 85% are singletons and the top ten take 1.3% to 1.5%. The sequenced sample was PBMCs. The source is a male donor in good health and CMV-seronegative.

The CDR3 sequence: CASSGDSVHQPQHF. CDR3 nucleotide sequence: TGTGCCAGCAGCGGGGACAGCGTTCATCAGCCCCAGCATTTT. This sequence joins TRBV6-1 and TRBJ1-5, with TRBD1 identical over 7 bases. The CDR3 has 14 amino acids. CDR1 and CDR2 (germline): MNHNS, SASEGT. After removal of 6 bases from V and 5 bases from J, the junction contained 7 bases not matched to a gene.

CDR3 DNA: TGTGCCAGCAGCTTAGTTTCTGGGGCACGGGCTAATGAAAAACTGTTTTTT. Translation gives CASSLVSGARANEKLFF. The rearrangement joins TRBV7-2 to TRBJ1-4; D possibly corresponds to TRBD1 (5 bases). In germline, CDR1 is SGHTA, CDR2 FQGNSA. The V end lost 1 base, the J end lost 3 bases, and 15 bases lay between the germline ends. The CDR3 extends over 17 amino acids.

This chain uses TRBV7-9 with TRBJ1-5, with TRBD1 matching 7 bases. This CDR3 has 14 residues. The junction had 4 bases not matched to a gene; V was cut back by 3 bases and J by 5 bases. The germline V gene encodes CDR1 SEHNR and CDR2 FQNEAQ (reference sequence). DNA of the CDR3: TGTGCCAGCAGCTTGATAGGGGGCGATCAGCCCCAGCATTTT. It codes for CASSLIGGDQPQHF.

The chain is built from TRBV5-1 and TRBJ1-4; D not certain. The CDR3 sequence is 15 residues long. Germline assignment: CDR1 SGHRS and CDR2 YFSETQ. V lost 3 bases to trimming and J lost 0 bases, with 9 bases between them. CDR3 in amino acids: CASSYNTATNEKLFF. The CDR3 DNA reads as TGCGCCAGCAGCTATAACACAGCAACTAATGAAAAACTGTTTTTT.

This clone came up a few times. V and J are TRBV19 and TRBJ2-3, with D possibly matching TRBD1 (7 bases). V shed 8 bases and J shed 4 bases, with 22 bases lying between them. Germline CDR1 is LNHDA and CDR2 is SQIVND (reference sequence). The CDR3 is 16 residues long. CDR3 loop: CASAPRGALASDTQYF. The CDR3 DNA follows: TGTGCCAGTGCCCCCAGGGGGGCGTTGGCATCAGATACGCAGTATTTT.

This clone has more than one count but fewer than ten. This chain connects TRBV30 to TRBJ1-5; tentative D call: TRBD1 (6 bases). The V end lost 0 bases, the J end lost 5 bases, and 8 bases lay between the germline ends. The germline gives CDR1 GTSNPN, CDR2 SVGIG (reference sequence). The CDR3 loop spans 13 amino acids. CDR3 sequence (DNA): TGTGCCTGGAGTGTAGGGGGGGATCAGCCCCAGCATTTT. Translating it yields CAWSVGGDQPQHF.

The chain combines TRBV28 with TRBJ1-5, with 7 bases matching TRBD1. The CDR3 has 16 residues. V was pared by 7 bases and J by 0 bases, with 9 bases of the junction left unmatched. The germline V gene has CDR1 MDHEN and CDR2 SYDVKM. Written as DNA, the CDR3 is TGTGCCAGCACGAAACGACAGGGCTATAGCAATCAGCCCCAGCATTTT. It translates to CASTKRQGYSNQPQHF.

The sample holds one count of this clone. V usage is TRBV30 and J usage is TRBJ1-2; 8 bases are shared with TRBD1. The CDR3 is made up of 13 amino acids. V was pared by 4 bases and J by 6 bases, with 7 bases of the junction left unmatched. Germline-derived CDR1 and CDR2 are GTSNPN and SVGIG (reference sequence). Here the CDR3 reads CAWKGQGDNGYTF. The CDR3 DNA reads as TGTGCCTGGAAAGGACAGGGAGATAATGGCTACACCTTC.

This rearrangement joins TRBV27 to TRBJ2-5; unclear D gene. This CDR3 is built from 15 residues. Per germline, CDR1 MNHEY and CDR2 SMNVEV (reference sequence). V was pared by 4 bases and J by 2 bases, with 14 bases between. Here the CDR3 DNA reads TGTGCCAGCAGTTCCTTCGGGTCATATCAAGAGACCCAGTACTTC. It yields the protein CASSSFGSYQETQYF.

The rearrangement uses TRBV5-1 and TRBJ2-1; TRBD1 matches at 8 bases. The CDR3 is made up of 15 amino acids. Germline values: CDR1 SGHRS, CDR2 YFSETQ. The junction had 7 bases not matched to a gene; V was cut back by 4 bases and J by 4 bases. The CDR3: CASSPHRGEYNEQFF. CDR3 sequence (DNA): TGCGCCAGCAGCCCGCACAGGGGGGAGTACAATGAGCAGTTCTTC.

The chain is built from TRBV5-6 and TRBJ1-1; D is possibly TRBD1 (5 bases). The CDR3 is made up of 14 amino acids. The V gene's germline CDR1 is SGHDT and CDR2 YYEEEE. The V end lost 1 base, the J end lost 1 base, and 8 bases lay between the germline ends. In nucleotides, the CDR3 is TGTGCCAGCAGCTTGTGGGGGGGGAACACTGAAGCTTTCTTT. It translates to CASSLWGGNTEAFF. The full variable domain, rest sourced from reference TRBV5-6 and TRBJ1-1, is DAGVTQSPTHLIKTRGQQVTLRCSPKSGHDTVSWYQQALGQGPQFIFQYYEEEERQRGNFPDRFSGHQFPNYSSELNVNALLLGDSALYLCASSLWGGNTEAFFGQGTRLTVV.

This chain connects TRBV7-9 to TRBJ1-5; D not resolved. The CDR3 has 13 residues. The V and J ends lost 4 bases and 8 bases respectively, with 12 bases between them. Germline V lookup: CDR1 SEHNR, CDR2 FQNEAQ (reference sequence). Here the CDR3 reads CASSSNRGEPQHF. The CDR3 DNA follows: TGTGCCAGCAGCTCCAACCGCGGTGAGCCCCAGCATTTT. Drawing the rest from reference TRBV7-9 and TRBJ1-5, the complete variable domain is DTGVSQNPRHKITKRGQNVTFRCDPISEHNRLYWYRQTLGQGPEFLTYFQNEAQLEKSRLLSDRFSAERPKGSFSTLEIQRTEQGDSAMYLCASSSNRGEPQHFGDGTRLSIL.

This CDR3 reads CASSARQGTRETQYF. As DNA, the CDR3 is TGTGCCAGCAGCGCACGACAGGGGACAAGGGAGACCCAGTACTTC. V is TRBV9 and J is TRBJ2-5, with TRBD1 matching over 8 bases. Germline V gene sequence: CDR1 SGDLS, CDR2 YYNGEE. This CDR3 is 15 amino acids long. The trim removed 3 bases at V and 5 bases at J, leaving 9 bases unmatched.

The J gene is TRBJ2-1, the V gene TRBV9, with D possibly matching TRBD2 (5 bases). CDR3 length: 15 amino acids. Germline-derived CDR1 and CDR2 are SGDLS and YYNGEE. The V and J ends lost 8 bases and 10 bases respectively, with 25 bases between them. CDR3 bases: TGTGCCAGTGGACCCGGAGGAGCCACGAAGGGAGAGCAGTTCTTC. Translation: CASGPGGATKGEQFF.